This TCR beta chain originates from a study of T cell responses to AZD1222 COVID-19 vaccine. Germline assignment: CDR1 SGHTS and CDR2 YDEGEE. The CDR3 sequence is 18 residues long. V lost 0 bases and J lost 5; bases outside the gene matches: 11. As regards this clone: The antigen is not known.

Study-wide results and caveats: Nearly half of unique spike-specific TCRs reportedly avoided B.1.351 and B.1.1.7 mutated regions. Spike-specific TCR breadth rose after two AZD1222 doses, and depth rose as well.

Sequencing was performed with immunoSEQ multiplex PCR; in TCRdb, only in-frame clones are kept and a portion is missing. The profile shows around 180,000 clones, around 88% of them singletons. The chain is built from TRBV5-8 and TRBJ2-2; 9 nucleotides agree with TRBD2. The sequence was collected from an adult in good health. Here the sequenced sample was peripheral blood, taken on day 0 of AZD1222 vaccination. CDR3 sequence reads: CASSLDGISSGGTGELFF. As DNA, the CDR3 is TGTGCCAGCAGCTTGGATGGGATTTCGAGCGGGGGGACCGGGGAGCTGTTTTTT.